This entry concerns a single TCR beta chain. The antigen remains undetermined. Its ends do not fully match the called genes, so a read error is possible. Germline assignment: CDR1 MNHNS and CDR2 SASEGT. This CDR3 is 15 amino acids long. BIOMED2 TRB-A/B primer pools were used in multiplex TRB PCR. TCRdb processed the multiplex PCR reads anew with MiXCR; each CDR3 protein has one entry. Among over 15,000 distinct CDR3 sequences listed, 35% to 40% were seen once. From blood, 250-500 ng of genomic DNA served as TRB template. This sample is drawn from a study of T and B cells in COVID-19 patients. Study-wide context: The recovered patients had mostly mild to moderate COVID-19 with outpatient management. Active-infection patients were older, median about 70 years, than recovered patients, median about 36 years.

Points from the study as a whole: Clonality of TRB repertoires was high in active COVID-19; recovery brought above-healthy diversity and richness. In COVID-19 patients, T cell receptor beta variable and joining gene use was reportedly strongly skewed.

V usage is TRBV6-1 and J usage is TRBJ2-2, with no clear D. This sequence was found in a human donor with active COVID-19. The material sequenced was blood. The CDR3 DNA follows: TGTGCCAGCAGTAAAACTAACCCGAACACCTGGGAGCTGTTTTTT. Translated: CASSKTNPNTWELFF.